The rows below give T cell receptor beta chains drawn from one sample of a study of cytomegalovirus exposure and HLA in healthy donors. The data were produced by immunoSEQ multiplex PCR, yet TCRdb's version contains in-frame clones alone and is incomplete. This table lists 100,000 to 150,000 clones. Material for sequencing was PBMCs. The receptor source for this set is a man between 40 and 49 years old in good health and CMV-seronegative. Each CDR3 is given with its conserved first and last residue. D genes are given only for firm matches. Not all rows give a size; the values are once, few, many and, for expanded clones, a class.

J gene: TRBJ2-7; D gene: .; clone size: .; V gene: TRBV28; CDR3 length: 12; CDR3 protein: CASTQGGYEQYF; CDR3 DNA: TGTGCCAGCACCCAAGGAGGGTACGAGCAGTACTTC
J gene: TRBJ2-7; D gene: .; clone size: .; V gene: TRBV11-2; CDR3 length: 15; CDR3 protein: CASSLMRAASYEQYF; CDR3 DNA: TGTGCCAGCAGCTTAATGCGGGCAGCCTCCTACGAGCAGTACTTC
J gene: TRBJ1-1; D gene: .; clone size: .; V gene: TRBV10-3; CDR3 length: 14; CDR3 protein: CAISWTQGRTEAFF; CDR3 DNA: TGTGCCATCAGTTGGACCCAGGGAAGAACTGAAGCTTTCTTT
J gene: TRBJ1-5; D gene: TRBD1; clone size: .; V gene: TRBV19; CDR3 length: 16; CDR3 protein: CASSIQQGFLGQPQHF; CDR3 DNA: TGTGCCAGTAGTATCCAACAGGGGTTTTTGGGTCAGCCCCAGCATTTT
J gene: TRBJ2-5; D gene: TRBD2; clone size: .; V gene: TRBV30; CDR3 length: 14; CDR3 protein: CAQTGGLPGETQYF; CDR3 DNA: TGTGCCCAAACCGGGGGACTACCAGGCGAGACCCAGTACTTC
J gene: TRBJ2-7; D gene: TRBD2; clone size: .; V gene: TRBV19; CDR3 length: 14; CDR3 protein: CASSITSGTGEQYF; CDR3 DNA: TGTGCCAGTAGTATAACTAGCGGGACGGGCGAGCAGTACTTC
J gene: TRBJ2-5; D gene: .; clone size: .; V gene: TRBV5-4; CDR3 length: 12; CDR3 protein: CASSRSQETQYF; CDR3 DNA: TGTGCCAGCAGCCGCAGTCAAGAGACCCAGTACTTC
J gene: TRBJ2-2; D gene: .; clone size: .; V gene: TRBV9; CDR3 length: 14; CDR3 protein: CASSVGVNTGELFF; CDR3 DNA: TGTGCCAGCAGCGTTGGAGTAAACACCGGGGAGCTGTTTTTT
J gene: TRBJ1-2; D gene: .; clone size: .; V gene: TRBV28; CDR3 length: 16; CDR3 protein: CASSLRGAGTQDGYTF; CDR3 DNA: TGTGCCAGCAGTTTACGGGGGGCCGGGACACAGGATGGCTACACCTTC
J gene: TRBJ2-7; D gene: .; clone size: .; V gene: TRBV5-5; CDR3 length: 15; CDR3 protein: CASSSETGPGYEQYF; CDR3 DNA: TGTGCCAGCAGCTCCGAAACAGGGCCTGGCTACGAGCAGTACTTC
J gene: TRBJ1-4; D gene: .; clone size: .; V gene: TRBV4-2; CDR3 length: 16; CDR3 protein: CASSQDLPPANEKLFF; CDR3 DNA: TGTGCCAGCAGCCAAGATCTTCCACCAGCTAATGAAAAACTGTTTTTT
J gene: TRBJ2-7; D gene: TRBD1; clone size: .; V gene: TRBV5-4; CDR3 length: 14; CDR3 protein: CASSPRQGPYEQYF; CDR3 DNA: TGTGCCAGCAGCCCCAGACAGGGCCCCTACGAGCAGTACTTC
J gene: TRBJ2-7; D gene: TRBD2; clone size: .; V gene: TRBV2; CDR3 length: 17; CDR3 protein: CASSLRTSGSASYEQYF; CDR3 DNA: TGTGCCAGCAGTCTACGGACTAGCGGGAGTGCTTCCTACGAGCAGTACTTC
J gene: TRBJ2-7; D gene: .; clone size: .; V gene: TRBV27; CDR3 length: 15; CDR3 protein: CASSLSVSGSDEQYF; CDR3 DNA: TGTGCCAGCAGTTTATCGGTCTCAGGGTCCGACGAGCAGTACTTC
J gene: TRBJ2-5; D gene: TRBD2; clone size: .; V gene: TRBV5-8; CDR3 length: 15; CDR3 protein: CASSIKGRGEETQYF; CDR3 DNA: TGTGCCAGCAGTATAAAGGGGAGGGGTGAAGAGACCCAGTACTTC
J gene: TRBJ2-2; D gene: .; clone size: .; V gene: TRBV11-2; CDR3 length: 13; CDR3 protein: CASSTQLTGELFF; CDR3 DNA: TGTGCCAGCAGCACACAGCTTACCGGGGAGCTGTTTTTT
J gene: TRBJ1-3; D gene: .; clone size: .; V gene: TRBV6-1; CDR3 length: 15; CDR3 protein: CASSEIWHSGNTIYF; CDR3 DNA: TGTGCCAGCAGTGAAATCTGGCACTCTGGAAACACCATATATTTT
J gene: TRBJ2-2; D gene: .; clone size: .; V gene: TRBV6-4; CDR3 length: 14; CDR3 protein: CASRSSSVSGELFF; CDR3 DNA: TGTGCCAGCAGATCATCTAGCGTTTCCGGGGAGCTGTTTTTT
J gene: TRBJ2-7; D gene: .; clone size: .; V gene: TRBV19; CDR3 length: 14; CDR3 protein: CASSIGGLLYEQYF; CDR3 DNA: TGTGCCAGTAGTATCGGGGGACTTCTCTACGAGCAGTACTTC
J gene: TRBJ2-1; D gene: TRBD1; clone size: .; V gene: TRBV6-1; CDR3 length: 15; CDR3 protein: CATRLGQSSYNEQFF; CDR3 DNA: TGTGCCACTCGGCTGGGACAGAGCTCCTACAATGAGCAGTTCTTC
J gene: TRBJ2-2; D gene: .; clone size: .; V gene: TRBV5-1; CDR3 length: 16; CDR3 protein: CASSLPGGGGTGELFF; CDR3 DNA: TGCGCCAGCAGCCTGCCGGGAGGGGGCGGCACCGGGGAGCTGTTTTTT
J gene: TRBJ2-5; D gene: .; clone size: .; V gene: TRBV2; CDR3 length: 16; CDR3 protein: CASIRTERAHQETQYF; CDR3 DNA: TGTGCCAGCATTAGAACGGAGCGTGCCCACCAAGAGACCCAGTACTTC
J gene: TRBJ2-3; D gene: .; clone size: .; V gene: TRBV7-9; CDR3 length: 16; CDR3 protein: CASSSLWGLPSDTQYF; CDR3 DNA: TGTGCCAGCAGCTCCCTGTGGGGGCTTCCGTCAGATACGCAGTATTTT
J gene: TRBJ2-7; D gene: .; clone size: .; V gene: TRBV4-2; CDR3 length: 14; CDR3 protein: CASSQTTFSYEQYF; CDR3 DNA: TGTGCCAGCAGCCAGACTACGTTTAGCTACGAGCAGTACTTC
J gene: TRBJ2-7; D gene: TRBD1; clone size: .; V gene: TRBV29-1; CDR3 length: 14; CDR3 protein: CSVLTGTGGGEQYF; CDR3 DNA: TGCAGCGTTCTCACCGGGACAGGAGGCGGCGAGCAGTACTTC
J gene: TRBJ2-7; D gene: TRBD2; clone size: .; V gene: TRBV7-9; CDR3 length: 13; CDR3 protein: CASTQTSPYEQYF; CDR3 DNA: TGTGCCAGCACCCAGACTAGCCCCTACGAGCAGTACTTC
J gene: TRBJ1-5; D gene: TRBD1; clone size: .; V gene: TRBV30; CDR3 length: 14; CDR3 protein: CAWSVQGSFPPQHF; CDR3 DNA: TGTGCCTGGAGTGTACAGGGGAGTTTTCCGCCCCAGCATTTT
J gene: TRBJ2-7; D gene: .; clone size: .; V gene: TRBV20-1; CDR3 length: 11; CDR3 protein: CSARTVTEQYF; CDR3 DNA: TGCAGTGCTAGAACGGTTACCGAGCAGTACTTC
J gene: TRBJ1-1; D gene: TRBD1; clone size: .; V gene: TRBV19; CDR3 length: 16; CDR3 protein: CASSTRPGQRNTEAFF; CDR3 DNA: TGTGCCAGTAGTACTCGGCCGGGACAGAGGAACACTGAAGCTTTCTTT
J gene: TRBJ2-1; D gene: .; clone size: .; V gene: TRBV5-6; CDR3 length: 13; CDR3 protein: CASSLKSRNEQFF; CDR3 DNA: TGTGCCAGCAGCTTGAAGAGCCGCAATGAGCAGTTCTTC
J gene: TRBJ2-2; D gene: .; clone size: .; V gene: TRBV6-6; CDR3 length: 16; CDR3 protein: CASSYASDMGTRELFF; CDR3 DNA: TGTGCCAGCAGTTACGCTAGCGATATGGGCACCCGGGAGCTGTTTTTT
J gene: TRBJ2-3; D gene: .; clone size: .; V gene: TRBV19; CDR3 length: 15; CDR3 protein: CASSGALGGSDTQYF; CDR3 DNA: TGTGCCAGTAGCGGGGCCCTCGGAGGGTCAGATACGCAGTATTTT
J gene: TRBJ2-1; D gene: .; clone size: .; V gene: TRBV9; CDR3 length: 15; CDR3 protein: CASSVGGGPYNEQFF; CDR3 DNA: TGTGCCAGCAGCGTAGGAGGGGGTCCCTACAATGAGCAGTTCTTC
J gene: TRBJ2-5; D gene: TRBD2; clone size: .; V gene: TRBV5-4; CDR3 length: 17; CDR3 protein: CASSPAQAGGFQETQYF; CDR3 DNA: TGTGCCAGCAGCCCCGCCCAGGCGGGAGGGTTTCAAGAGACCCAGTACTTC
J gene: TRBJ2-7; D gene: TRBD2; clone size: .; V gene: TRBV18; CDR3 length: 14; CDR3 protein: CASSQGLAGDEQYF; CDR3 DNA: TGTGCCAGCTCTCAAGGACTAGCGGGAGACGAGCAGTACTTC
J gene: TRBJ2-1; D gene: .; clone size: .; V gene: TRBV25-1; CDR3 length: 14; CDR3 protein: CASGLGILSNEQFF; CDR3 DNA: TGTGCCAGCGGGCTCGGAATACTTTCTAATGAGCAGTTCTTC
J gene: TRBJ2-2; D gene: TRBD1; clone size: .; V gene: TRBV11-3; CDR3 length: 14; CDR3 protein: CAISWDRDTGELFF; CDR3 DNA: TGTGCCATTTCTTGGGACAGGGACACCGGGGAGCTGTTTTTT
J gene: TRBJ1-1; D gene: .; clone size: .; V gene: TRBV25-1; CDR3 length: 13; CDR3 protein: CASSAPGGTEAFF; CDR3 DNA: TGTGCCAGCAGTGCTCCGGGGGGCACTGAAGCTTTCTTT
J gene: TRBJ2-5; D gene: .; clone size: .; V gene: TRBV30; CDR3 length: 13; CDR3 protein: CAWRPGLRETQYF; CDR3 DNA: TGTGCCTGGAGGCCGGGACTGAGGGAGACCCAGTACTTC
J gene: TRBJ1-2; D gene: .; clone size: .; V gene: TRBV29-1; CDR3 length: 13; CDR3 protein: CSVGADTNYGYTF; CDR3 DNA: TGCAGCGTTGGGGCAGATACTAACTATGGCTACACCTTC
J gene: TRBJ1-1; D gene: TRBD1; clone size: .; V gene: TRBV29-1; CDR3 length: 16; CDR3 protein: CSVGDRGFIKNTEAFF; CDR3 DNA: TGCAGCGTCGGGGACAGGGGTTTTATTAAGAACACTGAAGCTTTCTTT
J gene: TRBJ2-5; D gene: .; clone size: .; V gene: TRBV5-1; CDR3 length: 15; CDR3 protein: CASRDLRGLQETQYF; CDR3 DNA: TGCGCCAGCAGGGATTTAAGAGGCCTTCAAGAGACCCAGTACTTC
J gene: TRBJ2-7; D gene: TRBD1; clone size: .; V gene: TRBV6-5; CDR3 length: 16; CDR3 protein: CASSYSWDRLFYEQYF; CDR3 DNA: TGTGCCAGCAGTTACTCCTGGGACAGACTATTCTACGAGCAGTACTTC
J gene: TRBJ2-1; D gene: TRBD2; clone size: .; V gene: TRBV10-3; CDR3 length: 15; CDR3 protein: CAISNSGSSYNEQFF; CDR3 DNA: TGTGCCATCAGCAACAGCGGGAGCTCCTACAATGAGCAGTTCTTC
J gene: TRBJ2-7; D gene: .; clone size: .; V gene: TRBV28; CDR3 length: 18; CDR3 protein: CASSLFVSPFAGSYEQYF; CDR3 DNA: TGTGCCAGCAGTTTGTTTGTGTCGCCCTTTGCGGGTTCCTACGAGCAGTACTTC
J gene: TRBJ2-5; D gene: TRBD2; clone size: .; V gene: TRBV5-1; CDR3 length: 14; CDR3 protein: CASSSLAGQETQYF; CDR3 DNA: TGCGCCAGCAGCTCCTTAGCGGGTCAAGAGACCCAGTACTTC
J gene: TRBJ2-5; D gene: TRBD2; clone size: .; V gene: TRBV27; CDR3 length: 17; CDR3 protein: CASSPPWTSGSRRTQYF; CDR3 DNA: TGTGCCAGCAGTCCCCCTTGGACTAGCGGGAGTCGTCGGACCCAGTACTTC
J gene: TRBJ1-4; D gene: .; clone size: .; V gene: TRBV29-1; CDR3 length: 12; CDR3 protein: CSVMETNEKLFF; CDR3 DNA: TGCAGCGTTATGGAGACTAATGAAAAACTGTTTTTT
J gene: TRBJ1-2; D gene: .; clone size: .; V gene: TRBV11-3; CDR3 length: 15; CDR3 protein: CASSPFQAVMGGYTF; CDR3 DNA: TGTGCCAGCAGCCCCTTCCAGGCCGTTATGGGTGGCTACACCTTC
J gene: TRBJ2-7; D gene: TRBD2; clone size: medium-sized; V gene: TRBV4-3; CDR3 length: 16; CDR3 protein: CASSQELAGVSYEQYF; CDR3 DNA: TGCGCCAGCAGCCAGGAACTAGCGGGAGTATCCTACGAGCAGTACTTC